This T cell receptor beta chain was recorded in a study of T cell changes during pregnancy in multiple sclerosis. The protocol was immunoSEQ multiplex PCR, while the TCRdb copy is restricted to in-frame clones and leaves out a portion. The repertoire has about 75,000 clones, 94% of them found once; the top ten carry roughly 0.14%. The CDR3 loop spans 15 amino acids. The germline CDR1 and CDR2 sequences are MNHEY and SVGAGI. The V gene lost 2 bases and the J gene lost 5 bases, with 10 bases spanning the gap. This clonotype originated in a female donor with multiple sclerosis, enrolled in a pregnancy study. The chain uses TRBV6-5 and TRBJ2-6, with D tentatively TRBD2 (5 bases). The sequencing used CD4+ T cells from peripheral blood mononuclear cells, collected after pregnancy. The CDR3 DNA follows: TGTGCCAGCAGTTACGAACTAGAGAGGGCCAACGTCCTGACTTTC. Its translation is CASSYELERANVLTF.